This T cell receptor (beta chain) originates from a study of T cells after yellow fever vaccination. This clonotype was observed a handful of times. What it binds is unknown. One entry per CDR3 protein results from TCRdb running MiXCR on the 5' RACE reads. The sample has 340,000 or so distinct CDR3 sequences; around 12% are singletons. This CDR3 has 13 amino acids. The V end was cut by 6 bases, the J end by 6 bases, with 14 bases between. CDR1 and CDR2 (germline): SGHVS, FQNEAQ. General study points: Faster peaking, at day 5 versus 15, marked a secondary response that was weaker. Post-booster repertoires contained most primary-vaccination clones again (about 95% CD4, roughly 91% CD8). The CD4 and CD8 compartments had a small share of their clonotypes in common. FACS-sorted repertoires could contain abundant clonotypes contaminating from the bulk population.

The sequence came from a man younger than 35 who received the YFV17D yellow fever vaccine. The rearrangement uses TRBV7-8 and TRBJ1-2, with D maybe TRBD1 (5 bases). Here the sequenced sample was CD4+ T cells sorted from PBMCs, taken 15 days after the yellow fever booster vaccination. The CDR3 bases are TGTGCCAGCAGACCTAGGGCAGGGAATGGCTACACCTTC. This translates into CASRPRAGNGYTF.